The entry below describes one T cell receptor (beta chain). What this receptor recognizes is not known. No DNA is shown, since the ends of the CDR3 on it are uncertain; the CDR3 is the one TCRdb lists. Library preparation used PCR. TCRdb records Illumina HiSeq 2000 as the sequencer. The raw public data were reprocessed by TCRdb itself: fastp quality trimming at Q25, MiXCR clonotype calling, in-frame beta chains only. Each CDR3 protein appears once, grouped with its most common genes and DNA. The sample contains roughly 18,000 distinct CDR3 sequences, about 40% of them found a single time. Under 30% of the sample is held by the ten biggest clonotypes. The sample is drawn from a study of tumor-infiltrating lymphocytes in oesophageal squamous cell carcinoma (dated by TCRdb to the mid-2010s). From its cysteine to its phenylalanine, the CDR3 spans 23 amino acids.

Specimen: esophageal tumor tissue. Recombination joined TRBV7-5 with TRBJ2-6; the DNA was not used to check the table's D call, TRBD1. TRBV7-5 is noted as a pseudogene. This TCR was sampled from a male donor with esophageal squamous cell carcinoma. The CDR3 reads as follows: CISVPAAYDGEKGGISGANVLTF.